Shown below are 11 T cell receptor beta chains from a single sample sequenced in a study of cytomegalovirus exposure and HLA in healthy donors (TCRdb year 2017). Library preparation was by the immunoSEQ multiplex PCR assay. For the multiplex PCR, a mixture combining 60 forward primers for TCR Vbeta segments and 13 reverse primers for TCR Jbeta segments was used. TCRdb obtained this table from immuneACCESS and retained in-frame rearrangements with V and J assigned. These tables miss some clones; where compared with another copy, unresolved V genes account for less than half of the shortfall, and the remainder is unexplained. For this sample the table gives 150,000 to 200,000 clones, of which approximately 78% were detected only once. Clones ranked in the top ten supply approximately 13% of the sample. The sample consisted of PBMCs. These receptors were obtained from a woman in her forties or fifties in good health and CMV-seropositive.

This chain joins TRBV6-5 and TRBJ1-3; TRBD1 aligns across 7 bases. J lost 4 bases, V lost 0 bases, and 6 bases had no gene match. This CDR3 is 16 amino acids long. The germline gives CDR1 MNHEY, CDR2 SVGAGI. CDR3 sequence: CASSYSHRGAGNTIYF. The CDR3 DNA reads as TGTGCCAGCAGTTACTCGCACAGGGGAGCGGGAAACACCATATATTTT.

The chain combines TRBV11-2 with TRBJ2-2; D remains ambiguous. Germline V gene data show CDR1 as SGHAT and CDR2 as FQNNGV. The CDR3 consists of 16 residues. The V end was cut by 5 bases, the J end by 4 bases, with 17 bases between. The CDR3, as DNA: TGTGCCAGCAGCCCCCTACGGGTGCAGAGCACCGGGGAGCTGTTTTTT. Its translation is CASSPLRVQSTGELFF.

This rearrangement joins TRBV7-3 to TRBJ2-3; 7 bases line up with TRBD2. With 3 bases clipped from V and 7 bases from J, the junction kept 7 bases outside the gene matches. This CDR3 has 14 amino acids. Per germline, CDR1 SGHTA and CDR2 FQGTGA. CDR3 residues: CASSLGGGRNTQYF. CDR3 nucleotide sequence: TGTGCCAGCAGCTTGGGCGGGGGTCGAAATACGCAGTATTTT.

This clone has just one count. CDR3 amino acids: CASSGGTPGKTQYF. CDR3 DNA sequence: TGTGCCAGCAGCGGCGGGACTCCCGGGAAGACCCAGTACTTC. The chain carries TRBV5-6 and TRBJ2-5; possibly TRBD2 for D (6 bases). Germline V gene lookup returns CDR1 SGHDT and CDR2 YYEEEE. Trimming left V 4 bases short and J 6 bases short, with 16 bases between. The CDR3 extends over 14 amino acids.

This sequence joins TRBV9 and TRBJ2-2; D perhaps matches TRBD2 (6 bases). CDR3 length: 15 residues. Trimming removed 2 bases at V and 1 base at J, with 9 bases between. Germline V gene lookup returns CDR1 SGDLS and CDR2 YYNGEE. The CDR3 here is CASSVQRVNTGELFF. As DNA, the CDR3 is TGTGCCAGCAGCGTCCAGCGGGTGAACACCGGGGAGCTGTTTTTT. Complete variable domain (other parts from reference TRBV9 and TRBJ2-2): DSGVTQTPKHLITATGQRVTLRCSPRSGDLSVYWYQQSLDQGLQFLIQYYNGEERAKGNILERFSAQQFPDLHSELNLSSLELGDSALYFCASSVQRVNTGELFFGEGSRLTVL.

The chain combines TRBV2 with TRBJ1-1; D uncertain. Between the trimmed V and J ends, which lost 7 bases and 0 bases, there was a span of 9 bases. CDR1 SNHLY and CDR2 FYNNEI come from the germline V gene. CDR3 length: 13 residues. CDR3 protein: CASNLQMNTEAFF. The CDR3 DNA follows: TGTGCCAGCAACCTTCAGATGAACACTGAAGCTTTCTTT.

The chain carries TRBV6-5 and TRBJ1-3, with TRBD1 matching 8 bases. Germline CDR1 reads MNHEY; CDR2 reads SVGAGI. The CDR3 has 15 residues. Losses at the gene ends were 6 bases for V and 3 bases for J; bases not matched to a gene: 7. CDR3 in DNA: TGTGCCAGCAGGGGCTGGACAGGGAGTGGAAACACCATATATTTT. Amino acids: CASRGWTGSGNTIYF.

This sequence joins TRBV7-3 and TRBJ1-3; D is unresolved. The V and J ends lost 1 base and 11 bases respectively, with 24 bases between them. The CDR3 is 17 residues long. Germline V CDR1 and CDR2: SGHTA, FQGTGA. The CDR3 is CASSLKVVGSTQGSIYF. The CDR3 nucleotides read TGTGCCAGCAGCTTAAAAGTCGTCGGGAGTACCCAAGGATCCATATATTTT.

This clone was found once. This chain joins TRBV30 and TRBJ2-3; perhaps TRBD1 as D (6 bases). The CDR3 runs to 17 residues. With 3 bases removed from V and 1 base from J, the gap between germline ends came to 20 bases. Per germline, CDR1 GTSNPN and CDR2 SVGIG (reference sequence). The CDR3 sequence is CAWSKSSGEWGTDTQYF. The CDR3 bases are TGTGCCTGGAGCAAATCCTCAGGGGAGTGGGGCACAGATACGCAGTATTTT.

Here the CDR3 reads CASRERQGLNQPQHF. The CDR3 DNA sequence: TGTGCCAGTAGGGAGCGACAGGGGCTCAATCAGCCCCAGCATTTT. The V call is TRBV19, the J call TRBJ1-5, with 8 bases aligning to TRBD1. CDR3 length equals 15 residues. Germline CDR1 LNHDA, CDR2 SQIVND (reference sequence). J gave up 3 bases and V 6 bases, and 7 bases lay outside the gene matches.

CDR3 protein: CASSRESEANEQFF. The CDR3 nucleotides are TGTGCCAGCAGCCGGGAGTCCGAAGCGAATGAGCAGTTCTTC. V is TRBV6-4 and J is TRBJ2-1; D is possibly TRBD2 (6 bases). The CDR3 loop spans 14 amino acids. With 6 bases removed from V and 7 bases from J, the gap between germline ends came to 16 bases. Germline V gives CDR1 MRHNA, CDR2 SNTAGT.